This entry is about one T cell receptor beta chain. The sample originates from a study of blood T cell repertoires in COVID-19. Overall study: Sites across the United States, Italy and Spain contributed samples from acute and convalescent COVID-19. PBMCs, B-cell-depleted T cells, or T cells were the source of the cDNA or gDNA that made up the material.

Per the authors' pipeline: Reference gene primer amplification yielded estimated nucleated cell counts. Repertoires were generated with immunoSEQ multiplex PCR, while TCRdb's copy carries only in-frame clones and drops some. Clone size and the V and J calls come from that table; the DNA yielded D and trimming. The top ten clones hold less than 25% of a sample with some 64,000 clones, over 75% of them seen once. The sequence derives from a man older than 75 with active or convalescent COVID-19. The sample consisted of peripheral blood.

The CDR3 spells CASSQDRTSGGASTDTQYF. CDR3 coding DNA: TGTGCCAGCAGCCAAGATCGGACTAGCGGGGGGGCTAGCACAGATACGCAGTATTTT. The chain employs TRBV4-2 and TRBJ2-3; 15 bases map to TRBD2. Germline lookup yields CDR1 LGHNA and CDR2 YNFKEQ. There are 19 residues in the CDR3. V dropped 0 bases and J dropped 0; count of bases not matched to a gene: 4.